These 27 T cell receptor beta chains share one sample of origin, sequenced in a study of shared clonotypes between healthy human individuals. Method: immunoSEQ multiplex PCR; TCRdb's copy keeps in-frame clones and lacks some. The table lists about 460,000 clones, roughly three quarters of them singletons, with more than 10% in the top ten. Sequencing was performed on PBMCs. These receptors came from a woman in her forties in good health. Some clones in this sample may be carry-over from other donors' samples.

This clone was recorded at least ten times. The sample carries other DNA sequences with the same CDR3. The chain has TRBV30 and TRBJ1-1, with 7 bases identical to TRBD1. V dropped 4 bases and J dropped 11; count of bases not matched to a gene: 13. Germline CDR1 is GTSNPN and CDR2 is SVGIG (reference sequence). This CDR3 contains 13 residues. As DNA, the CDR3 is TGTGCCTGGACCTTCAGGGGGACGAGACGTGCTTTCTTT. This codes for CAWTFRGTRRAFF.

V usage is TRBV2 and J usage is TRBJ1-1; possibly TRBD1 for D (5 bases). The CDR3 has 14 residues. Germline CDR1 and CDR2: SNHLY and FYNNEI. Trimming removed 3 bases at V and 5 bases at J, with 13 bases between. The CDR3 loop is CASSDSQGKTEAFF. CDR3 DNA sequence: TGTGCCAGCAGTGATTCCCAGGGAAAGACTGAAGCTTTCTTT.

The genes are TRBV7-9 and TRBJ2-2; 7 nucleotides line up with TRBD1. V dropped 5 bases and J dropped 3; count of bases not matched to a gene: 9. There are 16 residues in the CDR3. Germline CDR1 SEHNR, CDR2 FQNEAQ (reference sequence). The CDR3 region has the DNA TGTGCCAGCAGCCTCCTATGGACAGGAGACACCGGGGAGCTGTTTTTT. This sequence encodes CASSLLWTGDTGELFF.

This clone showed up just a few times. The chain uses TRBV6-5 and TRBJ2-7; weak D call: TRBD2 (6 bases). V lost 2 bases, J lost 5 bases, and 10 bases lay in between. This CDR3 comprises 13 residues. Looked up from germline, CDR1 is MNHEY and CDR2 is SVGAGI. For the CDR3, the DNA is TGTGCCAGCAGTTACATTGCGGGACACGAGCAGTACTTC. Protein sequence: CASSYIAGHEQYF.

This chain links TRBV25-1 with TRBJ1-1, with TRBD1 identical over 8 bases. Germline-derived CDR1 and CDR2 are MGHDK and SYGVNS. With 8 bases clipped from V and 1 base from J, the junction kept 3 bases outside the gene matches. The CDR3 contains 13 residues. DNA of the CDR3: TGTGCCAGCGAGGGACAGGCGAACACTGAAGCTTTCTTT. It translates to CASEGQANTEAFF.

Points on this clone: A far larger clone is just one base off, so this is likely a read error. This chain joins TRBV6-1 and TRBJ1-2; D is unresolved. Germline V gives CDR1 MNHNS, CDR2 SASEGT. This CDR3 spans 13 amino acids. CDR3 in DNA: TGTGCCAGCAGTGAAGCGGGAGGGTATGGCTACGCCTTC. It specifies CASSEAGGYGYAF.

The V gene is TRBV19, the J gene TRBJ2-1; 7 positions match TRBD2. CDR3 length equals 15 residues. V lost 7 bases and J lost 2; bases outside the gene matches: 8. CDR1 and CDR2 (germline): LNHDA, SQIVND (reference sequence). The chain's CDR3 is CASKRAGWAYNEQFF. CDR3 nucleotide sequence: TGTGCCAGTAAAAGAGCGGGATGGGCCTACAATGAGCAGTTCTTC. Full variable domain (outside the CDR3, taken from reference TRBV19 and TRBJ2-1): DGGITQSPKYLFRKEGQNVTLSCEQNLNHDAMYWYRQDPGQGLRLIYYSQIVNDFQKGDIAEGYSVSREKKESFPLTVTSAQKNPTAFYLCASKRAGWAYNEQFFGPGTRLTVL.

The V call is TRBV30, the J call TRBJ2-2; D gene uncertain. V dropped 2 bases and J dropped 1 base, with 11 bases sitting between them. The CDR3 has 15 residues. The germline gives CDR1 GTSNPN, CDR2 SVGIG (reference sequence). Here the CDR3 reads CAWSQYRGNTGELFF. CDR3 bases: TGTGCCTGGAGTCAATACAGAGGGAACACCGGGGAGCTGTTTTTT.

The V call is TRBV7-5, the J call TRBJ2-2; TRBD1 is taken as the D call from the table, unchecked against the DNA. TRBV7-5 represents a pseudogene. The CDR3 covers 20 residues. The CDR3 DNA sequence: TGTGTCAGAAGCACCGAGCCGGGACAGGGGAATGCAACGAACACCGGGGAGCTGTTTTTT. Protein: CVRSTEPGQGNATNTGELFF.

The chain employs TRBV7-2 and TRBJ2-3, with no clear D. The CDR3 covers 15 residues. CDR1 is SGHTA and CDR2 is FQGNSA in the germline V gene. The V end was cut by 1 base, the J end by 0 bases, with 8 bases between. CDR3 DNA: TGTGCCAGCAGCTTAGATAGACTCAGCACAGATACGCAGTATTTT. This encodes CASSLDRLSTDTQYF.

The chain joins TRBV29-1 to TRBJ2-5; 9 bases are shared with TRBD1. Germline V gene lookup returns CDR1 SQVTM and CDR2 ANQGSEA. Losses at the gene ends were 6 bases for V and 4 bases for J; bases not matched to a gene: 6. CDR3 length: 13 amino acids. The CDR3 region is CSVGDRVIETQYF. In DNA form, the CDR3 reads TGCAGCGTGGGGGACAGGGTGATAGAGACCCAGTACTTC.

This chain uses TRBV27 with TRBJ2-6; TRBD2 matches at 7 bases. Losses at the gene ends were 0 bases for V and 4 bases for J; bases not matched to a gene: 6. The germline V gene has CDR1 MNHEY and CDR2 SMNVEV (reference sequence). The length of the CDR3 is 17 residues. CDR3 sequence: CASSLSGTISGANVLTF. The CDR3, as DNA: TGTGCCAGCAGTTTATCGGGGACTATCTCCGGGGCCAACGTCCTGACTTTC.

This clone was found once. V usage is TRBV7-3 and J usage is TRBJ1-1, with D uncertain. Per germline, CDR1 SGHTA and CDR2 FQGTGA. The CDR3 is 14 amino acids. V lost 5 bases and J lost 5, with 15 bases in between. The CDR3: CASSPDARVTEAFF. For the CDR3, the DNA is TGTGCCAGCAGCCCCGACGCTAGAGTAACTGAAGCTTTCTTT.

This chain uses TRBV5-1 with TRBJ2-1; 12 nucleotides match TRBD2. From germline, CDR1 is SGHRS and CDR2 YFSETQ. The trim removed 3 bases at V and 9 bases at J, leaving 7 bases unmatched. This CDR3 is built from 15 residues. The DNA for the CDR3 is TGCGCCAGCAGCTCCCTAGCGGGAGGGCGAAGTGAGCAGTTCTTC. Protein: CASSSLAGGRSEQFF.

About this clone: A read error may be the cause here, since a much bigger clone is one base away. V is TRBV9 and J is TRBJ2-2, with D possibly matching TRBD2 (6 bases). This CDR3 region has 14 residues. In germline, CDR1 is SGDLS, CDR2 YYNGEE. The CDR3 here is CASSVVQGGGELLF. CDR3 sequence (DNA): TGTGCCAGCAGCGTAGTCCAGGGCGGCGGGGAGCTGCTTTTT.

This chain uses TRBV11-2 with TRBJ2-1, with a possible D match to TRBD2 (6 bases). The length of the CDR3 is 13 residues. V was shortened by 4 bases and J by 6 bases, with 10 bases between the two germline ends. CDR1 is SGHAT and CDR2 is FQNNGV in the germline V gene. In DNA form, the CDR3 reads TGTGCCAGCAGCTCGACTAGGATCAATGAGCAGTTCTTC. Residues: CASSSTRINEQFF.

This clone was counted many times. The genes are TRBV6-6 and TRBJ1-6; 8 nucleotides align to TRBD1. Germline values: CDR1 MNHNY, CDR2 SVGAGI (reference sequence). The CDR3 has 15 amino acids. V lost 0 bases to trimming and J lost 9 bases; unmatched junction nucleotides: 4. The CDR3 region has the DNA TGTGCCAGCAGTTACTCCCCTGACAGGGGTTCACCCCTCCACTTT. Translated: CASSYSPDRGSPLHF.

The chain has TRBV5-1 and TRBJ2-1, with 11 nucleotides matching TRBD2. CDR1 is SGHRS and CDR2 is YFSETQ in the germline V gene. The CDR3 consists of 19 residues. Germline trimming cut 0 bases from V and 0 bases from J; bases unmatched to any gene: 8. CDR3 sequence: CASSLAIAGGRPSYNEQFF. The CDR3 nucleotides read TGCGCCAGCAGCTTGGCCATAGCGGGAGGGAGGCCCTCCTACAATGAGCAGTTCTTC.

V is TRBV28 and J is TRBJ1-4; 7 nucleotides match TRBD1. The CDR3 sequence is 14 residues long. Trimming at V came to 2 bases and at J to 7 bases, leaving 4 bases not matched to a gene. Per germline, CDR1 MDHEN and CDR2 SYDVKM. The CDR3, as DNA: TGTGCCAGCAGTTTAACAGGGGAGGGTGAAAAACTGTTTTTT. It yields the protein CASSLTGEGEKLFF.

DNA of the CDR3: TGTGCCAGTAGTATGTTGGGACAGGGGCTGTTTTTT. Encoded protein: CASSMLGQGLFF. This rearrangement joins TRBV19 to TRBJ2-2; the match to TRBD1 covers 9 bases. Germline V CDR1 and CDR2: LNHDA, SQIVND (reference sequence). The V gene end was trimmed by 3 bases and the J gene end by 13 bases; junction bases not matched to a gene: 3. The CDR3 runs to 12 residues.

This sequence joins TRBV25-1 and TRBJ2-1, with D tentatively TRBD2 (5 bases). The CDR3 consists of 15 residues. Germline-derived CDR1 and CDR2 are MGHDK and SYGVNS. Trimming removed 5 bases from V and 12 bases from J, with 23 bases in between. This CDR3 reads CASSNSPTNRGSQFF. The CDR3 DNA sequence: TGTGCCAGCAGTAACTCGCCGACAAACCGGGGATCGCAGTTCTTC. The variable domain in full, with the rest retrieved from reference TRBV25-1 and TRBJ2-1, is EADIYQTPRYLVIGTGKKITLECSQTMGHDKMYWYQQDPGMELHLIHYSYGVNSTEKGDLSSESTVSRIRTEHFPLTLESARPSHTSQYLCASSNSPTNRGSQFFGPGTRLTVL.

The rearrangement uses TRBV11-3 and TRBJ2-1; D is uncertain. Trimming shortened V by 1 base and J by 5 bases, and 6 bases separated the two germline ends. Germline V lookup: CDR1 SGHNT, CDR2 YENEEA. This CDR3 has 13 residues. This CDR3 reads CASSLGRNNEQFF. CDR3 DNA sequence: TGTGCCAGCAGCTTAGGCAGAAACAATGAGCAGTTCTTC.

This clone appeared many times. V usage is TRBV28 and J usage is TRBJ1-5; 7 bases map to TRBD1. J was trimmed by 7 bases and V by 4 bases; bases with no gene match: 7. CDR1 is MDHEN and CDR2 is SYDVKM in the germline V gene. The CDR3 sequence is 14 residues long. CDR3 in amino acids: CASSYPTGRQPQHF. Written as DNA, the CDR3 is TGTGCCAGCAGTTACCCGACAGGGCGGCAGCCCCAGCATTTT.

The chain's CDR3 is CASSKDRGLPNEKLFF. In nucleotides, the CDR3 is TGTGCCAGCAGCAAAGACAGGGGGCTACCTAATGAAAAACTGTTTTTT. The genes are TRBV7-8 and TRBJ1-4, with 10 bases lining up with TRBD1. V lost 5 bases and J lost 3; bases outside the gene matches: 6. CDR3 length: 16 residues. Looked up from germline, CDR1 is SGHVS and CDR2 is FQNEAQ.

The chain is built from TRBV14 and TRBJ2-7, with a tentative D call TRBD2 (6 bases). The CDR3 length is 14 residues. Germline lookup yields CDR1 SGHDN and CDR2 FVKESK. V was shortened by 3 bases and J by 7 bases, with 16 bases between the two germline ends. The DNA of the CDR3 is TGTGCCAGCAGCCAGATAGGGCGGGACCGAGAGCAGTACTTC. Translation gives CASSQIGRDREQYF.

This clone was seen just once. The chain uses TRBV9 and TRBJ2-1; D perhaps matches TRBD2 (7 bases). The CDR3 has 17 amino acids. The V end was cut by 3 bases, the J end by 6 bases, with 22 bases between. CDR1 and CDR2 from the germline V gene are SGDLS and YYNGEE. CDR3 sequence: CASSANMVSGGFNEQFF. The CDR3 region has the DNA TGTGCCAGCAGCGCTAACATGGTATCGGGGGGCTTCAATGAGCAGTTCTTC.

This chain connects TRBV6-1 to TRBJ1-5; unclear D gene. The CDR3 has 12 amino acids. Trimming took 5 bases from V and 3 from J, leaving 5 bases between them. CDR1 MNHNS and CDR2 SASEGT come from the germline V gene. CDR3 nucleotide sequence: TGTGCCAGCAGTCCAGACAATCAGCCCCAGCATTTT. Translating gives CASSPDNQPQHF.